This entry lists 16 T cell receptor beta chains sequenced from one sample in a study of shared clonotypes between healthy human individuals. Profiling relied on immunoSEQ multiplex PCR, and the TCRdb table lists in-frame clones only, not all of them. The sample has some 2.1 million clones; about 95% are singletons. Terminally differentiated effector memory CD45RA+ cells were left out of the naive CD8 fraction, which was CD45RO-negative and positively selected for CCR7. The sample taken for sequencing was naive CD8+ T cells sorted from blood. The receptors were gathered from a man younger than 35 in good health.

This clone was seen just once. Different DNA sequences within this sample yield the same CDR3. The rearrangement links TRBV30 to TRBJ1-1, with 9 bases aligning to TRBD1. Germline CDR1 and CDR2: GTSNPN and SVGIG (reference sequence). After removal of 0 bases from V and 5 bases from J, the junction contained 1 base not matched to a gene. The CDR3 runs to 13 residues. This CDR3 is CAWSVGQGTEAFF. The CDR3 nucleotides are TGTGCCTGGAGTGTGGGACAGGGAACTGAAGCTTTCTTT.

The rearrangement uses TRBV7-2 and TRBJ2-7; 8 positions match TRBD2. V lost 3 bases to trimming and J lost 2 bases; unmatched junction nucleotides: 9. The germline V gene encodes CDR1 SGHTA and CDR2 FQGNSA. The CDR3 runs 16 residues. The CDR3, as DNA: TGTGCCAGCAGCTTCGGGAGTCGGGGGGGAACCTACGAGCAGTACTTC. It translates to CASSFGSRGGTYEQYF.

The V and J genes are TRBV6-5 and TRBJ2-1; no definite D call. V was clipped by 6 bases and J by 5 bases, with 17 bases between them. The CDR3 consists of 15 residues. Germline V gives CDR1 MNHEY, CDR2 SVGAGI. The CDR3 DNA is TGTGCCAGCAGCCTCGACGGGTTTCTTGACAATGAGCAGTTCTTC. Its translation is CASSLDGFLDNEQFF.

The genes are TRBV5-4 and TRBJ2-5, with 9 bases lining up with TRBD2. V trimming: 4 bases; J trimming: 1 base; junction bases outside the gene matches: 5. The V gene's germline CDR1 is SGHNT and CDR2 YYREEE (reference sequence). This CDR3 has 15 residues. In nucleotides, the CDR3 is TGTGCCAGCAGCCCGACTAGCGGATTCCAAGAGACCCAGTACTTC. Translating gives CASSPTSGFQETQYF.

This clone was observed once. The J gene is TRBJ2-3, the V gene TRBV27, with TRBD2 matching 11 bases. The germline V gene encodes CDR1 MNHEY and CDR2 SMNVEV (reference sequence). This CDR3 has 14 amino acids. V shed 8 bases and J 5 bases; nucleotides not matched to a gene: 6. For the CDR3, the DNA is TGTGCCAGCGGTAGCGGGAGGGCCATAGATACGCAGTATTTT. Its protein is CASGSGRAIDTQYF.

The rearrangement links TRBV6-5 to TRBJ2-5, with D possibly matching TRBD2 (6 bases). V gave up 2 bases and J gave up 0 bases, with 13 bases separating them. The CDR3 has 16 amino acids. Germline CDR1 and CDR2: MNHEY and SVGAGI. In DNA form, the CDR3 reads TGTGCCAGCAGTTACGGGGCGGGGCCGTACCAAGAGACCCAGTACTTC. Amino acids: CASSYGAGPYQETQYF.

This clone has only one observation. This chain connects TRBV7-9 to TRBJ1-2; 9 bases align to TRBD1. Per the germline V gene, CDR1 is SEHNR and CDR2 is FQNEAQ (reference sequence). The CDR3 sequence is 13 residues long. After removal of 4 bases from V and 8 bases from J, the junction contained 5 bases not matched to a gene. CDR3 nucleotides: TGTGCCAGCAGCTCGGGACAGGGAGTCGGCTACACCTTC. Translated: CASSSGQGVGYTF.

The J gene is TRBJ2-4, the V gene TRBV11-1; no clear D gene. The V end was cut by 0 bases, the J end by 7 bases, with 10 bases between. Germline CDR1 SGHAT, CDR2 FQDESV (reference sequence). This CDR3 region has 14 residues. DNA of the CDR3: TGTGCCAGCAGCTTAGCAGGGAATCGGAACATTCAGTACTTC. Translation gives CASSLAGNRNIQYF.

This sequence joins TRBV19 and TRBJ2-1, with 11 bases identical to TRBD2. The germline V gene has CDR1 LNHDA and CDR2 SQIVND (reference sequence). The CDR3 extends over 12 amino acids. CDR3 protein: CATSGAYNEQFF. Here the CDR3 DNA reads TGTGCGACTAGCGGGGCCTACAATGAGCAGTTCTTC.

The chain couples TRBV5-1 to TRBJ1-1; 9 nucleotides align to TRBD1. CDR3 length equals 15 residues. Germline trimming cut 1 base from V and 1 base from J; bases unmatched to any gene: 2. Per germline, CDR1 SGHRS and CDR2 YFSETQ. The CDR3 nucleotides read TGCGCCAGCAGCTTGCTGGGACAGGGGAACACTGAAGCTTTCTTT. This encodes CASSLLGQGNTEAFF.

This rearrangement joins TRBV13 to TRBJ2-7; TRBD2 matches at 11 bases. Germline loops: CDR1 PRHDT, CDR2 FYEKMQ (reference sequence). The CDR3 consists of 15 residues. Losses at the gene ends were 2 bases for V and 4 bases for J; bases not matched to a gene: 4. DNA of the CDR3: TGTGCCAGCAGCTTAAATAGCGGGAGGGCATACGAGCAGTACTTC. Its protein product is CASSLNSGRAYEQYF.

In regard to this clone: Other DNA sequences in the same sample also yield this CDR3. The chain couples TRBV5-6 to TRBJ2-2; D is perhaps TRBD2 (6 bases). Germline V CDR1 and CDR2: SGHDT, YYEEEE. V lost 4 bases to trimming and J lost 2 bases, with 9 bases between them. The CDR3 consists of 14 residues. CDR3 sequence: CASSQLANTGELFF. The CDR3 nucleotides are TGTGCCAGCAGCCAACTAGCTAACACCGGGGAGCTGTTTTTT.

The rearrangement links TRBV4-3 to TRBJ1-5; 11 bases line up with TRBD1. Trimming took 0 bases from V and 4 from J; bases not matched to a gene: 5. Germline loops: CDR1 LGHNA, CDR2 YSLEER. The CDR3 is 17 amino acids. CDR3: CASSQDLGTGGNQPQHF. Written as DNA, the CDR3 is TGCGCCAGCAGCCAAGATTTGGGGACAGGGGGGAATCAGCCCCAGCATTTT.

The chain employs TRBV23-1 and TRBJ2-7, with 7 bases lining up with TRBD2. TRBV23-1 is an ORF; its function is uncertain. The J segment lost 5 bases and the V segment lost 0 bases, leaving 7 bases of the junction unmatched. This CDR3 spans 15 amino acids. CDR3 amino acids: CASSQSSGFCDEQYF. The CDR3 DNA reads TGCGCCAGCAGTCAATCTAGCGGGTTTTGTGACGAGCAGTACTTC.

The chain carries TRBV7-9 and TRBJ1-6; possibly TRBD1 for D (6 bases). Germline V lookup: CDR1 SEHNR, CDR2 FQNEAQ (reference sequence). The V end was cut by 3 bases, the J end by 10 bases, with 16 bases between. The CDR3 spans 15 residues. The CDR3 DNA follows: TGTGCCAGCAGCTTGGCTGGGGACATTAACTCACCCCTCCACTTT. Residues: CASSLAGDINSPLHF.

The J gene is TRBJ2-1, the V gene TRBV10-3; 9 positions agree with TRBD1. Germline V gene sequence: CDR1 ENHRY, CDR2 SYGVKD. The CDR3 sequence is 15 residues long. The junction had 8 bases not matched to a gene; V was cut back by 7 bases and J by 4 bases. The CDR3 DNA reads as TGTGCCATCAATGGCGGGACAGGGCTTTACAATGAGCAGTTCTTC. Protein product: CAINGGTGLYNEQFF.